The source of this TCR beta chain is a study of Tregs in tolerant kidney transplant recipients. Study-wide findings and caveats: The most relevant donor-specific Treg TCRbeta repertoire apparently came from expansion with activated donor B cells. This study did not directly address biological reproducibility.

The method was immunoSEQ multiplex PCR; TCRdb's version includes in-frame clones alone and lacks a portion of them. This table holds some 250,000 clones, about 86% found once. V lost 4 bases to trimming and J lost 5 bases, with 5 bases between them. The CDR3 runs 11 residues. Germline CDR1 MNHEY, CDR2 SVGAGI. Unstimulated Tregs (CD4+CD25+CD127-) and CD4+CD25- non-Tregs were sorted from PBMCs. A remark on this clone: Its antigen is not known.

The clonotype was recovered from a human donor in good health. Sample: CD4+ T cells from blood. The V gene is TRBV6-5, the J gene TRBJ1-2; D unresolved. The CDR3 coding sequence is TGTGCCAGCAGTTCCCTATATGGCTACACCTTC. Protein product: CASSSLYGYTF.